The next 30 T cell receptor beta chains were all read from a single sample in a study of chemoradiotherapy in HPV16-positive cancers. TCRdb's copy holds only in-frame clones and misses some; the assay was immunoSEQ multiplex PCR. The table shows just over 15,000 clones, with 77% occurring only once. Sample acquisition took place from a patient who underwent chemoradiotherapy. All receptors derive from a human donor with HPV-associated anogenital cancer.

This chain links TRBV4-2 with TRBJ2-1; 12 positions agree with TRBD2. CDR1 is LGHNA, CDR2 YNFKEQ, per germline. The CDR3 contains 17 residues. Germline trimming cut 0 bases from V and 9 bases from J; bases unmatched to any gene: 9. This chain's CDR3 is CASSQETLAGGRAEQFF. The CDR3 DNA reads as TGTGCCAGCAGCCAAGAGACCCTAGCGGGGGGGCGCGCTGAGCAGTTCTTC.

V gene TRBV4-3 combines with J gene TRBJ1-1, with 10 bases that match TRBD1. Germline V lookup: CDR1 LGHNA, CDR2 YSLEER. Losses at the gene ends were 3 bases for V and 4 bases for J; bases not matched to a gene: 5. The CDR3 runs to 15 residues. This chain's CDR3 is CASSHRTGGGTEAFF. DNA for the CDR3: TGCGCCAGCAGCCATAGGACAGGGGGGGGCACTGAAGCTTTCTTT.

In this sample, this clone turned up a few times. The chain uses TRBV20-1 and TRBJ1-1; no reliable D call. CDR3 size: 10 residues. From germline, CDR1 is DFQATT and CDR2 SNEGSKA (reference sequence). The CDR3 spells CSPPGTEAFF. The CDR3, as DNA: TGCTCACCACCGGGCACTGAAGCTTTCTTT.

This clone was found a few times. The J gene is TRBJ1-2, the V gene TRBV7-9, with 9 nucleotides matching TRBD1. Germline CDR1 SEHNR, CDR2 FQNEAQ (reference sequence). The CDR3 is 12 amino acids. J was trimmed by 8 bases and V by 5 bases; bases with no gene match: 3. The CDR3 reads CASSNRGLGYTF. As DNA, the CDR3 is TGTGCCAGCAGCAACAGGGGGCTAGGCTACACCTTC.

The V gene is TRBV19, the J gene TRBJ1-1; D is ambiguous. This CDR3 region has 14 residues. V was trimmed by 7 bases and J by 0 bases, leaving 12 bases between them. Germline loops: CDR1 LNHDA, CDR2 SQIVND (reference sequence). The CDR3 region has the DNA TGTGCCAGTATTGTCACGGGCCTGAACACTGAAGCTTTCTTT. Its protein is CASIVTGLNTEAFF.

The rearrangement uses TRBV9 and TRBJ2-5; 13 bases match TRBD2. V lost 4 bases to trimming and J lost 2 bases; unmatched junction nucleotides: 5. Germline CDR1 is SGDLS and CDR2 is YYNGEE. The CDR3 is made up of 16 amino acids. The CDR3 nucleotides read TGTGCCAGCAGCCCGTGGACTAGCGGGGGACAAGAGACCCAGTACTTC. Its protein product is CASSPWTSGGQETQYF.

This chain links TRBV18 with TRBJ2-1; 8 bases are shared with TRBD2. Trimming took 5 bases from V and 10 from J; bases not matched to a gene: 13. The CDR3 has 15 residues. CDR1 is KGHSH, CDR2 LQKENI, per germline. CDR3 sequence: CASSSHSAGDPEQFF. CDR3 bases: TGTGCCAGCTCATCCCACTCAGCGGGGGACCCCGAGCAGTTCTTC.

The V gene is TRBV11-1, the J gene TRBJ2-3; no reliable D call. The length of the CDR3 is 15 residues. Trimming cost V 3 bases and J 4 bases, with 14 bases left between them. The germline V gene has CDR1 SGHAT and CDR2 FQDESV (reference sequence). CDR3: CASSLAVVGADTQYF. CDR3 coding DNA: TGTGCCAGCAGCTTGGCGGTAGTTGGGGCAGATACGCAGTATTTT.

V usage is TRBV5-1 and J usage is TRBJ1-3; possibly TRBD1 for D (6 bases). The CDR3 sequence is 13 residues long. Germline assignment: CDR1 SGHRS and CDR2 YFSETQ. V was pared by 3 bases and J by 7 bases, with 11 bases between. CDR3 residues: CASSSEGGNTIYF. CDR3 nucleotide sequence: TGCGCCAGCAGCTCAGAGGGGGGCAACACCATATATTTT.

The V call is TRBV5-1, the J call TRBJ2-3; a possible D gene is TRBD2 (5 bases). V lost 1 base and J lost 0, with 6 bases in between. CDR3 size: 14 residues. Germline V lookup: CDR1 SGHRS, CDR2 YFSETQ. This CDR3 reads CASSLSGSTDTQYF. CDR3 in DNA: TGCGCCAGCAGCTTGAGCGGCAGCACAGATACGCAGTATTTT. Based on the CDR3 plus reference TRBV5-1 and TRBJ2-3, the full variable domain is KAGVTQTPRYLIKTRGQQVTLSCSPISGHRSVSWYQQTPGQGLQFLFEYFSETQRNKGNFPGRFSGRQFSNSRSEMNVSTLELGDSALYLCASSLSGSTDTQYFGPGTRLTVL.

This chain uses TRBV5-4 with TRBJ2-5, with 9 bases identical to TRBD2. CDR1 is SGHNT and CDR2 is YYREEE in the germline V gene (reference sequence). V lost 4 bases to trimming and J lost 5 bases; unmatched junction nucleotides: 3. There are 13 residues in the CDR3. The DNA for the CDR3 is TGTGCCAGCAGCCCCGGGACTAGCGAGACCCAGTACTTC. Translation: CASSPGTSETQYF.

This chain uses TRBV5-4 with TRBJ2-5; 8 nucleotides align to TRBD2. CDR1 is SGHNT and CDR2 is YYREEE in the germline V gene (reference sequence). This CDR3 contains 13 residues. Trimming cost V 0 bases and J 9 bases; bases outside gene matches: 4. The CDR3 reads CASSLERTSPQYF. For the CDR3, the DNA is TGTGCCAGCAGCTTGGAGCGGACTAGCCCCCAGTACTTC.

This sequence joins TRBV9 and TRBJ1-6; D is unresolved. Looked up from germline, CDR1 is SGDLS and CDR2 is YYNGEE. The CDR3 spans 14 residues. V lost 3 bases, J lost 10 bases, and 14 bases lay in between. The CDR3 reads CASSAPAVNSPLHF. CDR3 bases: TGTGCCAGCAGCGCCCCCGCGGTTAACTCACCCCTCCACTTT.

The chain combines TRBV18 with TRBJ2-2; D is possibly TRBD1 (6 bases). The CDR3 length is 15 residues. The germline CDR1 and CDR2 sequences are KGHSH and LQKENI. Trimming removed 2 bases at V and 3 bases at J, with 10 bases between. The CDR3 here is CASSPTQGDTGELFF. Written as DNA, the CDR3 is TGTGCCAGCTCACCAACACAGGGAGACACCGGGGAGCTGTTTTTT.

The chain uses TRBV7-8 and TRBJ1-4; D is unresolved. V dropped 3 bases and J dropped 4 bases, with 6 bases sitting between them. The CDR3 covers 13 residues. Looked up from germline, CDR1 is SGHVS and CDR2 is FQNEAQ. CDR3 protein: CASSFISNEKLFF. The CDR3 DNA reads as TGTGCCAGCAGCTTTATCAGTAATGAAAAACTGTTTTTT.

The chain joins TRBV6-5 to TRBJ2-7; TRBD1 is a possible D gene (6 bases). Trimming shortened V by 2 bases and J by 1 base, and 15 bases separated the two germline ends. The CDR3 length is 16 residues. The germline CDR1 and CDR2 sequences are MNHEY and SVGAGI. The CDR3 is CASSYRTTGKSYEQYF. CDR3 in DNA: TGTGCCAGCAGTTACAGGACAACAGGGAAGTCCTACGAGCAGTACTTC.

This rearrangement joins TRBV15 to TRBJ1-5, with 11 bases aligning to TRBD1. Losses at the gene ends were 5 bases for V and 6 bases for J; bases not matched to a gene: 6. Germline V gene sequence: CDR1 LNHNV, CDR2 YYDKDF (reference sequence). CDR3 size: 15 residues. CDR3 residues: CATSPRDRGSQPQHF. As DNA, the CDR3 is TGTGCCACCAGCCCACGGGACAGGGGGAGTCAGCCCCAGCATTTT.

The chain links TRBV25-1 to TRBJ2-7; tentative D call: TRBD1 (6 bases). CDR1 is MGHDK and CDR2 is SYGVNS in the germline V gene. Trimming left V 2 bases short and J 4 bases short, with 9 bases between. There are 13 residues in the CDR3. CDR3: CASSERDTYEQYF. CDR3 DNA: TGTGCCAGCAGTGAAAGGGACACGTACGAGCAGTACTTC.

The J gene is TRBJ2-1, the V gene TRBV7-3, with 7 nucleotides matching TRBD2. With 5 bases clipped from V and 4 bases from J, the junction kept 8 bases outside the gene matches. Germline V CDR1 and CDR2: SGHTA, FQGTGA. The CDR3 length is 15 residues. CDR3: CASSPWGGVYNEQFF. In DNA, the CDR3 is TGTGCCAGCAGCCCGTGGGGGGGGGTATACAATGAGCAGTTCTTC.

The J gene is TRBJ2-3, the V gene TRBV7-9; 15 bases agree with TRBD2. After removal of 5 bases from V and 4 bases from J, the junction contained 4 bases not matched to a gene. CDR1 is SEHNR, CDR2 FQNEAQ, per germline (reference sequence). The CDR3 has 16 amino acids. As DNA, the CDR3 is TGTGCCAGCAGCCCGGGACTAGCGGGGGGCCCAGATACGCAGTATTTT. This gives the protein CASSPGLAGGPDTQYF.

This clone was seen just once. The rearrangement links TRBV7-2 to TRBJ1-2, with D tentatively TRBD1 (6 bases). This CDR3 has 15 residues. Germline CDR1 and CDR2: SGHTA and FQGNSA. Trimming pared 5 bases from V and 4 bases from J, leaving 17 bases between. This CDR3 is CASSPMRQAPYGYTF. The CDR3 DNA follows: TGTGCCAGCAGCCCAATGAGACAGGCCCCCTATGGCTACACCTTC.

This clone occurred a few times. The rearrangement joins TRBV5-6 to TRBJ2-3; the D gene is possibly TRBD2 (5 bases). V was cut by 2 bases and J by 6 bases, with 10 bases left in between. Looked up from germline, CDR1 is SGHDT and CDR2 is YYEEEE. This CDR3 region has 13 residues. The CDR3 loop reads CASSLGRRDTQYF. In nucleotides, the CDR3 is TGTGCCAGCAGCTTAGGGAGACGTGATACGCAGTATTTT.

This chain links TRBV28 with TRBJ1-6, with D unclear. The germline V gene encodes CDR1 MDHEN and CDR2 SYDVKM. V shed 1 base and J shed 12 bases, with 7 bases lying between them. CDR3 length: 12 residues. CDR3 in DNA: TGTGCCAGCAGTTTATCGTCGTTACCCCTCCACTTT. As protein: CASSLSSLPLHF.

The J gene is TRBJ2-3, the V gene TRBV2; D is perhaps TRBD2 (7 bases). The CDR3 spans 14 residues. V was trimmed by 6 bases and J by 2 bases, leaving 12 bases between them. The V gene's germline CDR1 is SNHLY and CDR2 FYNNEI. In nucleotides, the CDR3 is TGTGCCAGCAGAAGGGGGGGGTACACAGATACGCAGTATTTT. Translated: CASRRGGYTDTQYF.

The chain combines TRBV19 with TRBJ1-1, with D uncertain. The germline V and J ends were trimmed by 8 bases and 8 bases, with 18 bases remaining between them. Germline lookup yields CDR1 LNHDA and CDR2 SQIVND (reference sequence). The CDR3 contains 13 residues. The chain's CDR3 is CASCSLLGPEAFF. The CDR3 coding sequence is TGTGCCAGTTGCTCATTATTGGGCCCGGAAGCTTTCTTT.

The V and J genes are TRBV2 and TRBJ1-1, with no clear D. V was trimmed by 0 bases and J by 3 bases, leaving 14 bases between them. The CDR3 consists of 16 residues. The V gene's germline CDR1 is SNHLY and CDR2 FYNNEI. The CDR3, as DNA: TGTGCCAGCAGTGAAGCGAGTTGGGCCGGAGACACTGAAGCTTTCTTT. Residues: CASSEASWAGDTEAFF.

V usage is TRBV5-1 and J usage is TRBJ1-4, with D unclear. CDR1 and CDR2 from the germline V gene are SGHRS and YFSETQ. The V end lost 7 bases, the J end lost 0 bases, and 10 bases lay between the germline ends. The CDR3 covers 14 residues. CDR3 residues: CASSQTATNEKLFF. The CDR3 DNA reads TGCGCCAGCTCCCAAACGGCAACTAATGAAAAACTGTTTTTT.

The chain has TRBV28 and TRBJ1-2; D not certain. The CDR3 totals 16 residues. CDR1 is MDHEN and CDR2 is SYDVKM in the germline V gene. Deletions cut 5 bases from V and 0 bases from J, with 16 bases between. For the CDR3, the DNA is TGTGCCAGCAGTCCCCCGGTCGGGTTGGCTAACTATGGCTACACCTTC. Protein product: CASSPPVGLANYGYTF.

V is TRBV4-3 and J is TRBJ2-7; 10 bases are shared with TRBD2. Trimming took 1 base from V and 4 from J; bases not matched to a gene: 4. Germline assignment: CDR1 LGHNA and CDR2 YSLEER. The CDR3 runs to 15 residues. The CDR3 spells CASSQASGGLYEQYF. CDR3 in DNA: TGCGCCAGCAGCCAAGCTAGCGGGGGATTGTACGAGCAGTACTTC.

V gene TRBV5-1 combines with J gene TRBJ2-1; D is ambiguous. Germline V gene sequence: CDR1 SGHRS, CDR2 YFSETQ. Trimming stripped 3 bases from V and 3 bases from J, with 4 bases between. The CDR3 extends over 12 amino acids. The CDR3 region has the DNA TGCGCCAGCAGCTCAAACTACAATGAGCAGTTCTTC. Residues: CASSSNYNEQFF.